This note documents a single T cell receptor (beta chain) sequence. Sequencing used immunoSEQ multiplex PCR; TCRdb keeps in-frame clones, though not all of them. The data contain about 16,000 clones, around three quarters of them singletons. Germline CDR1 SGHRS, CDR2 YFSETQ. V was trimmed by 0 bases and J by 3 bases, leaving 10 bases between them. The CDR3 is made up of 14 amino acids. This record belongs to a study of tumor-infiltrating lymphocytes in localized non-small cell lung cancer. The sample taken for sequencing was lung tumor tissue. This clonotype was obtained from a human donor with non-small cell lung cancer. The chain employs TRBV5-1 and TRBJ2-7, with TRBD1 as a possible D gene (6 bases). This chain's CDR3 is CASSLGGLLYEQYF. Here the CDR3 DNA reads TGCGCCAGCAGCTTGGGGGGGCTCCTCTACGAGCAGTACTTC.